The present T cell receptor (beta chain) was sequenced within a study of T cell repertoires in cytomegalovirus infection. The CDR3 covers 14 residues. Germline assignment: CDR1 MNHNY and CDR2 SVGAGI (reference sequence). The V and J ends lost 4 bases and 9 bases respectively, with 13 bases between them. Points from the study as a whole: Summed public TCR beta family frequency identified CMV carriers bearing the relevant HLA. The ex vivo response showed dominance by HLA-C-restricted CMV-specific TCR beta clonotypes.

Comment on this clonotype: Its target is unknown.

TCRdb redid the calling of the reads with MiXCR, one entry per CDR3 protein. The table shows approximately 990,000 distinct CDR3 sequences, with approximately 32% occurring only once. The chain is built from TRBV6-6 and TRBJ1-6, with D hard to call. The source was cultured CD8+ T cells from PBMCs, collected from culture after CMV antigen stimulation. This sequence was found in a human donor in good health (CMV status not recorded). Some clones in this sample may be carry-over from other donors' samples. The CDR3: CASSSWVLGSPLHF. CDR3 DNA: TGTGCCAGCAGTTCCTGGGTCTTGGGTTCACCCCTCCACTTT.